This T cell receptor beta chain was documented in a study of blood T cells in healthy people across ages (dated by TCRdb to 2015 to 2017). In the study overall: In model experiments, roughly one uniquely barcoded TCR beta cDNA molecule per two T cells was captured by template switching. Using the same blood draw, the study looked at two additional independent replicas of 1 million unique cDNA reads for two donors, one aged 18 to 29 and the other aged 80 or older. To avoid experimental bias, donors of different ages were spread randomly across the sequencing lanes. Using deep sequencing normalized with unique cDNA molecular identifiers, the study measured how TCR beta repertoire diversity changes with age. The donors were split into four age groups: young (average around 17 years), middle-aged (roughly 40), aged (over 55) and long-lived (approximately 80).

The CDR3 covers 17 residues, taking in both the cysteine and the phenylalanine. The CDR3 DNA has 51 bases and is translated from base 1. On the study overall, not on this receptor specifically: There was a strong correlation between observed TCR beta diversity and the percentage of naive T cells measured by flow cytometry. The CMV infection status of donors was not known, potentially confounding age-related changes in expanded clonotypes. Estimates of total diversity based on one million sequenced T cells were considered lower bounds and underestimates. Bulk unsorted PBMC profiling prevented conclusive comparison of naive and antigen-experienced compartments. As age increased, observed TCR beta diversity per million T cells dropped in a roughly linear way, and a significant reduction was already evident by age 40. The long-lived group showed more naive CD4+ T cells, fewer expanded clones and increased TCR diversity than the aged group, suggesting age selection.

This clonotype has just a few counts. Its binding antigen is unknown. Germline is not matched at one junction end, which may reflect a read error. Library preparation used 5' RACE. TCRdb lists the instrument as Illumina HiSeq 2500. A second roughly 6 to 12 cycle PCR used a sample-barcoded 5' primer and a J-beta primer mix. Each TCR beta cDNA molecule received a unique molecular identifier from a template-switch 5' adaptor carrying 12 random nucleotides. At least 2.5 million CDR3-containing paired-end reads were obtained from each sample. All of the RNA was converted into first-strand cDNA using the Mint cDNA synthesis kit, with a TRBC-specific oligonucleotide serving as the primer. All cDNA was treated with uracil-DNA glycosylase and then went through a first 18-cycle PCR with the universal primers M1SS and BC2_uni_R. The authors' analysis ran thus. Each sample was normalized by randomly selecting 1 million high-quality reads, each carrying a distinct molecular identifier. Instead of being binned into consensus sequences, reads with shared molecular identifiers were discarded. MiTCR, set to a Q25 quality threshold and the strictest error-elimination algorithm, was used for CDR3 identification, clonotype clustering and error correction. A nonparametric unseen species model with Euler transformation was used to estimate a lower bound on total TCR beta diversity. In-frame beta chains were kept once TCRdb had trimmed the public reads at Q25 with fastp and called clones with MiXCR. All rows with the same CDR3 protein become a single entry with the most common DNA and genes. V and J calls and clone size were set by TCRdb, not the authors. In this sample the table shows roughly 1.4 million distinct CDR3 sequences, 45% to 70% of which occur a single time. Over 5.5% of the sample belongs to the ten largest clones.

Donors were a few dozen systemically healthy Caucasian individuals from Russia aged roughly 6 to 90 years. Approximately 9.7 milliliters of peripheral blood were drawn from each donor into EDTA-treated Vacutainer tubes. Ficoll-Paque density-gradient centrifugation was used to isolate PBMCs, with at least 7 million obtained per sample. Trizol reagent was used to extract total RNA from the PBMCs, yielding at least 5.5 micrograms per sample. Naive CD45RAhigh/CD27high T cell percentages were measured by flow cytometry on a PBMC aliquot from every donor. This clonotype originated in a man younger than 35 in good health. Recombination linked TRBV12-3 or TRBV12-4 to TRBJ2-7, and 8 junction bases match TRBD2. Sequencing input: blood. The bases read TGTGCCAGCAGTTTAGGGGCCGGCGCGGGAGGTAATTACGAGCAGTACTTT. Translation gives CASSLGAGAGGNYEQYF.